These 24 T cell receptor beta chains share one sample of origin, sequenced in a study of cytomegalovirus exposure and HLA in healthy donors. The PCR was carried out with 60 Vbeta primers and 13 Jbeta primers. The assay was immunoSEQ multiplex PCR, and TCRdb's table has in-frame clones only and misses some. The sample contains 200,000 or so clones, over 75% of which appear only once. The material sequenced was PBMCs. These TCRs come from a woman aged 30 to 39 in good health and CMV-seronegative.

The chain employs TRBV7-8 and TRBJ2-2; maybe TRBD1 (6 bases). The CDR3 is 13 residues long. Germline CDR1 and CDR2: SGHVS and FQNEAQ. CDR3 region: CAVNRVNTGELFF. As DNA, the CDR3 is TGTGCGGTTAACAGGGTAAACACCGGGGAGCTGTTTTTT. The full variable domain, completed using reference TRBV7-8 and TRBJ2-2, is GAGVSQSPRYKVAKRGQDVALRCDPISGHVSLFWYQQALGQGPEFLTYFQNEAQLDKSGLPSDRFFAERPEGSVSTLKIQRTQQEDSAVYLCAVNRVNTGELFFGEGSRLTVL.

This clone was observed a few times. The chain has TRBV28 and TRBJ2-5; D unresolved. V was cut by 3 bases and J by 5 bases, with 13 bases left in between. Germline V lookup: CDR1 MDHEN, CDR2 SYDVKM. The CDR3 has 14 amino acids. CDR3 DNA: TGTGCCAGCAGTTTTACACAGCCCCACGAGACCCAGTACTTC. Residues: CASSFTQPHETQYF.

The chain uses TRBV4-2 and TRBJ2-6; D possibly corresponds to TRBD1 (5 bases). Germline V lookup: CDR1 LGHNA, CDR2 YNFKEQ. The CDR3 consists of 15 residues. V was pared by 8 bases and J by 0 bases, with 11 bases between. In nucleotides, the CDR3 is TGTGCCAGCGAGACAGCGCTCTCTGGGGCCAACGTCCTGACTTTC. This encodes CASETALSGANVLTF.

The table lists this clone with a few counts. The CDR3 DNA is TGTGCCAGCAGCTTGGGGATCGTGGGGGCGCGAGGCTACACCTTC. It codes for CASSLGIVGARGYTF. The chain uses TRBV5-6 and TRBJ1-2; D may be TRBD1 (6 bases). The V and J ends lost 0 bases and 8 bases respectively, with 17 bases between them. This CDR3 comprises 15 residues. Germline V lookup: CDR1 SGHDT, CDR2 YYEEEE.

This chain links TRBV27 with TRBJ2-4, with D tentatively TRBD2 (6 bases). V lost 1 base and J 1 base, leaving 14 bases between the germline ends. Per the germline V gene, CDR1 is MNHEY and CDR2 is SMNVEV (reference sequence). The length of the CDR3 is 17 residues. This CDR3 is CASSLLRGPGAKNIQYF. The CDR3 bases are TGTGCCAGCAGTTTATTGCGGGGCCCGGGGGCCAAAAACATTCAGTACTTC.

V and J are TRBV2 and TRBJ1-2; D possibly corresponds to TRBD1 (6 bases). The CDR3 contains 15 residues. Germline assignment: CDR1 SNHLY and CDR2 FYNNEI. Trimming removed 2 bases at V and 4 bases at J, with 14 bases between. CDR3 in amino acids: CASSENRGQSYGYTF. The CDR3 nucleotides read TGTGCCAGCAGTGAAAACCGAGGACAGAGCTATGGCTACACCTTC.

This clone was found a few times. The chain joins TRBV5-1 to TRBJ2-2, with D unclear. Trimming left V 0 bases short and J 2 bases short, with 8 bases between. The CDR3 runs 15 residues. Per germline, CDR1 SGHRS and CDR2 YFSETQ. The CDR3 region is CASSLARRNTGELFF. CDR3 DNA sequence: TGCGCCAGCAGCTTGGCCCGGAGAAACACCGGGGAGCTGTTTTTT.

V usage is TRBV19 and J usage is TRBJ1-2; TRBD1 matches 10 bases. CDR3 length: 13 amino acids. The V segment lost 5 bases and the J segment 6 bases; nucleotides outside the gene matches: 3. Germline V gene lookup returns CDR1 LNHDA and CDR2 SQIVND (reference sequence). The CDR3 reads CASSAGTGDGYTF. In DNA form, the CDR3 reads TGTGCCAGTAGTGCCGGGACAGGGGATGGCTACACCTTC.

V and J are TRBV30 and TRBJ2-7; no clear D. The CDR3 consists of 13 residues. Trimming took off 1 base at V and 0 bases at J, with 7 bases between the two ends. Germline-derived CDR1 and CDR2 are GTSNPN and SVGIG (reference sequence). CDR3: CAWSGQDSYEQYF. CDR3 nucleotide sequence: TGTGCCTGGAGTGGTCAGGACTCCTACGAGCAGTACTTC.

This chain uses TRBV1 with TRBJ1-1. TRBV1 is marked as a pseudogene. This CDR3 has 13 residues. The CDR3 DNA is TGCACCAGCAGCCAGCGGGAGAACACTGAAGCTTTCTTT. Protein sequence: CTSSQRENTEAFF.

The CDR3 coding sequence is TGTGCCAGCAGTGAATCCTCCTTTCATGGCTACACCTTC. Its protein is CASSESSFHGYTF. The chain has TRBV25-1 and TRBJ1-2; the D is unclear. Germline CDR1 is MGHDK and CDR2 is SYGVNS. The length of the CDR3 is 13 residues. The V gene lost 1 base and the J gene lost 6 bases, with 9 bases spanning the gap.

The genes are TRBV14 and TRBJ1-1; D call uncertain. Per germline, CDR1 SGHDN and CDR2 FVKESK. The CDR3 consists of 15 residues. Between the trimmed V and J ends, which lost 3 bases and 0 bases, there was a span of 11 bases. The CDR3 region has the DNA TGTGCCAGCAGCCACCTTGGCAACATGAACACTGAAGCTTTCTTT. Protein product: CASSHLGNMNTEAFF.

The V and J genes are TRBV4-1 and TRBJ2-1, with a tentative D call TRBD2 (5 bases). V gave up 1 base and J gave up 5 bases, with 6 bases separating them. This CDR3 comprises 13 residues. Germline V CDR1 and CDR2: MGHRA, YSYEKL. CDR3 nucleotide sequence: TGCGCCAGCAGCCAAGTGGGAGACAATGAGCAGTTCTTC. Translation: CASSQVGDNEQFF.

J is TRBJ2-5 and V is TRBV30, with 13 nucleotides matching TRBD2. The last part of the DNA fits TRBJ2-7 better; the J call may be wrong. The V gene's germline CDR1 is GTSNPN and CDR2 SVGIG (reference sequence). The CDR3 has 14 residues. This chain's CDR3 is CAWSPLAGGYEQYF. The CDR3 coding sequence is TGTGCCTGGAGCCCACTAGCGGGGGGGTACGAGCAGTACTTC.

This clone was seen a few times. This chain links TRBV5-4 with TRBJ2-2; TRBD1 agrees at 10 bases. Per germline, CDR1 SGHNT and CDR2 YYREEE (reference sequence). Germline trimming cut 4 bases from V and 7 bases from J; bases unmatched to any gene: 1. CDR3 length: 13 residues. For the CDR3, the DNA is TGTGCCAGCAGCCGGGACAGGGGCGGGGAGCTGTTTTTT. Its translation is CASSRDRGGELFF.

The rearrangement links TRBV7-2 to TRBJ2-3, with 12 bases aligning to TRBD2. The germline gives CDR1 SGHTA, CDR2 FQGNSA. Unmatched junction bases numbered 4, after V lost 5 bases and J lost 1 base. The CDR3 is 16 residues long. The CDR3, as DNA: TGTGCCAGCAGCCCACTAGCGGGAGGAGGCACAGATACGCAGTATTTT. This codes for CASSPLAGGGTDTQYF.

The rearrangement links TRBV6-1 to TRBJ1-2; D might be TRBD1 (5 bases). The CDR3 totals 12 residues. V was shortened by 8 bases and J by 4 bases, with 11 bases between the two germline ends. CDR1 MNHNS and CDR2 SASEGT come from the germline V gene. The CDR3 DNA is TGTGCCAGCGTCCGAGACAGCTATGGCTACACCTTC. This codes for CASVRDSYGYTF.

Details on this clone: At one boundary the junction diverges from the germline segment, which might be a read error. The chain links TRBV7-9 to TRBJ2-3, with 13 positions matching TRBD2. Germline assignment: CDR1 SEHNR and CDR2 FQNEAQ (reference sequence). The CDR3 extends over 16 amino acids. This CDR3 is CASTLGTSGAVDTQYF. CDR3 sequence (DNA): TGTGCCAGCACCTTAGGGACTAGCGGGGCGGTAGATACGCAGTATTTT.

Written as DNA, the CDR3 is TGTGCCAGCAGTGAACAAGCGGGGGGAGACAATGAGCAGTTCTTC. This sequence encodes CASSEQAGGDNEQFF. The chain uses TRBV2 and TRBJ2-1, with TRBD2 matching over 9 bases. V shed 2 bases and J 5 bases; nucleotides not matched to a gene: 4. Looked up from germline, CDR1 is SNHLY and CDR2 is FYNNEI. This CDR3 has 15 amino acids.

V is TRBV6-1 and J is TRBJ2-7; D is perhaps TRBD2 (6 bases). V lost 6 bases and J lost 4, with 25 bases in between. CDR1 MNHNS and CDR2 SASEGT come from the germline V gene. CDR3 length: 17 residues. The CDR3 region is CASRETGGVWGRYEQYF. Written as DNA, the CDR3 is TGTGCCAGCAGGGAAACGGGTGGGGTCTGGGGGAGGTACGAGCAGTACTTC.

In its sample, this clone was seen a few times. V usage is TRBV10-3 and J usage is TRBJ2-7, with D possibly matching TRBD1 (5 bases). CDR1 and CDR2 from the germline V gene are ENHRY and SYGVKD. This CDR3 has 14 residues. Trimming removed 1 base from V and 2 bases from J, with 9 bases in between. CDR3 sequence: CAISEFRQTYEQYF. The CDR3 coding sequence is TGTGCCATCAGTGAGTTCCGACAGACCTACGAGCAGTACTTC.

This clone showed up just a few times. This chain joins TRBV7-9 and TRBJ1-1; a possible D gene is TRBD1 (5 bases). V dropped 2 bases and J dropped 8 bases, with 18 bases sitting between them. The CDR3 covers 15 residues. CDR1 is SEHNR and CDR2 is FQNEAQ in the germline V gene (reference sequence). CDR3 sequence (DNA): TGTGCCAGCAGCTTACCCCTCACAGGCCCCGTGGAAGCTTTCTTT. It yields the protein CASSLPLTGPVEAFF.

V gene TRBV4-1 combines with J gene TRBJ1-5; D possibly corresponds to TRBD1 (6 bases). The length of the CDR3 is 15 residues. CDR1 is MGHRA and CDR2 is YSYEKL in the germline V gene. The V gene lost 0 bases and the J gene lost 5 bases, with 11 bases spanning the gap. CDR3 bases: TGCGCCAGCAGCCAAGAAAAGGGGGTACATCAGCCCCAGCATTTT. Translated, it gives CASSQEKGVHQPQHF.

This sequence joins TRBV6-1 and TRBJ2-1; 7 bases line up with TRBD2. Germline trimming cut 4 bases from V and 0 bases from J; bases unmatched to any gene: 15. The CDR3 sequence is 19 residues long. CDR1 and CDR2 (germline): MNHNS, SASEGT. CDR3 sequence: CASSVGFSGLWSSYNEQFF. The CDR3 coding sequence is TGTGCCAGCAGTGTTGGTTTTAGCGGGCTTTGGAGCTCCTACAATGAGCAGTTCTTC.